A selection of T cell receptor beta chains follows, all from one sample in a study of cytomegalovirus exposure and HLA in healthy donors. The assay was immunoSEQ multiplex PCR, and TCRdb's table has in-frame clones only and misses some. The table has roughly 120,000 clones, roughly two thirds seen once. The source material was PBMCs. These receptors were obtained from a man aged 30 to 39 in good health and CMV-seropositive. Each CDR3 is given with its conserved first and last residue. The D gene is left open where the match is weak. Rows may omit the clone size; those that give it use once, few, many or a size class.

d_call: NA
j_call: TRBJ1-1
v_call: TRBV5-4
clone_size: NA
cdr3_aa: CASSTNPTQRLQVGAFF
cdr3_nt: TGTGCCAGCAGCACTAACCCCACCCAGCGCCTACAGGTTGGGGCTTTCTTT

d_call: NA
j_call: TRBJ1-3
v_call: TRBV4-1
clone_size: NA
cdr3_aa: CASSQDQNRAGNTIYF
cdr3_nt: TGCGCCAGCAGCCAAGATCAGAACAGGGCCGGAAACACCATATATTTT

d_call: NA
j_call: TRBJ2-3
v_call: TRBV6-8
clone_size: few
cdr3_aa: CASPARLEGYTDTQYF
cdr3_nt: TGTGCCAGCCCAGCCCGACTTGAGGGATACACAGATACGCAGTATTTT

d_call: TRBD1
j_call: TRBJ2-6
v_call: TRBV4-2
clone_size: NA
cdr3_aa: CASSTNRGEVTGANVLTF
cdr3_nt: TGTGCCAGCAGCACCAACAGGGGGGAGGTCACTGGGGCCAACGTCCTGACTTTC

d_call: NA
j_call: TRBJ2-5
v_call: TRBV4-2
clone_size: NA
cdr3_aa: CASSQATYEETQYF
cdr3_nt: TGTGCCAGCAGCCAAGCGACTTACGAAGAGACCCAGTACTTC

d_call: TRBD1
j_call: TRBJ1-4
v_call: TRBV10-3
clone_size: NA
cdr3_aa: CATRGRGDEKLFF
cdr3_nt: TGTGCCACCAGGGGCAGGGGGGATGAAAAACTGTTTTTT

d_call: TRBD2
j_call: TRBJ2-2
v_call: TRBV4-3
clone_size: NA
cdr3_aa: CASKRTSGDTGELFF
cdr3_nt: TGCGCCAGCAAACGGACTAGCGGTGACACCGGGGAGCTGTTTTTT

d_call: TRBD1
j_call: TRBJ2-7
v_call: TRBV2
clone_size: NA
cdr3_aa: CASRTGQRSYEQYF
cdr3_nt: TGTGCCAGCAGAACGGGACAGAGATCCTACGAGCAGTACTTC

d_call: NA
j_call: TRBJ2-1
v_call: TRBV4-3
clone_size: NA
cdr3_aa: CASSQDHGRGSYNEQFF
cdr3_nt: TGCGCCAGCAGCCAAGATCACGGGAGAGGGTCCTACAATGAGCAGTTCTTC

d_call: NA
j_call: TRBJ1-4
v_call: TRBV28
clone_size: NA
cdr3_aa: CASRTQASTWVATNEKLFF
cdr3_nt: TGTGCCAGCAGGACACAGGCTTCTACTTGGGTCGCTACTAATGAAAAACTGTTTTTT

d_call: NA
j_call: TRBJ2-7
v_call: TRBV29-1
clone_size: NA
cdr3_aa: CSVEETRGYEQYF
cdr3_nt: TGCAGCGTTGAAGAGACTAGAGGCTACGAGCAGTACTTC

d_call: TRBD1
j_call: TRBJ1-5
v_call: TRBV19
clone_size: NA
cdr3_aa: CASSLRDRGAGRGNQPQHF
cdr3_nt: TGTGCCAGTAGTCTCCGGGACAGGGGAGCAGGCCGCGGCAATCAGCCCCAGCATTTT

d_call: TRBD1
j_call: TRBJ1-4
v_call: TRBV4-2
clone_size: NA
cdr3_aa: CASSQDQGAEKLFF
cdr3_nt: TGTGCCAGCAGCCAAGACCAGGGGGCCGAAAAACTGTTTTTT

d_call: NA
j_call: TRBJ1-2
v_call: TRBV28
clone_size: few
cdr3_aa: CASSLSSLTRPLF
cdr3_nt: TGTGCCAGCAGTTTATCCTCACTTACCAGGCCTCTCTTC

d_call: TRBD2
j_call: TRBJ2-5
v_call: TRBV28
clone_size: NA
cdr3_aa: CASSPNGAGRAGTQYF
cdr3_nt: TGTGCCAGCAGTCCCAACGGGGCGGGGAGGGCAGGGACCCAGTACTTC

d_call: NA
j_call: TRBJ2-3
v_call: TRBV5-1
clone_size: NA
cdr3_aa: CASSTGSTDTQYF
cdr3_nt: TGCGCCAGCTCGACGGGGAGTACAGATACGCAGTATTTT

d_call: TRBD1
j_call: TRBJ1-2
v_call: TRBV7-3
clone_size: NA
cdr3_aa: CASSPDRGSYGYTF
cdr3_nt: TGTGCCAGCAGCCCGGACAGGGGGTCCTATGGCTACACCTTC

d_call: TRBD2
j_call: TRBJ2-3
v_call: TRBV19
clone_size: NA
cdr3_aa: CASTETSGRGDTQYF
cdr3_nt: TGTGCCAGTACCGAGACTAGCGGGAGGGGAGATACGCAGTATTTT

d_call: TRBD1
j_call: TRBJ2-2
v_call: TRBV5-1
clone_size: NA
cdr3_aa: CASSYGQGTGELFF
cdr3_nt: TGCGCCAGCAGCTACGGACAGGGGACCGGGGAGCTGTTTTTT

d_call: NA
j_call: TRBJ2-3
v_call: TRBV10-3
clone_size: few
cdr3_aa: CAISESAAQYF
cdr3_nt: TGTGCCATCAGTGAGTCGGCGGCGCAGTATTTT

d_call: TRBD2
j_call: TRBJ2-1
v_call: TRBV5-4
clone_size: NA
cdr3_aa: CASSLAASGTGHEQFF
cdr3_nt: TGTGCCAGCAGCTTGGCCGCTAGCGGGACCGGCCATGAGCAGTTCTTC

d_call: TRBD1
j_call: TRBJ1-5
v_call: TRBV27
clone_size: NA
cdr3_aa: CASSSHTGTGDRPQHF
cdr3_nt: TGTGCCAGCAGTTCTCATACCGGGACAGGGGACAGGCCCCAGCATTTT

d_call: NA
j_call: TRBJ1-2
v_call: TRBV7-9
clone_size: NA
cdr3_aa: CASSDRSGDTYGYTF
cdr3_nt: TGTGCCAGCAGCGATAGGAGCGGGGACACCTATGGCTACACCTTC

d_call: NA
j_call: TRBJ2-4
v_call: TRBV19
clone_size: NA
cdr3_aa: CASSIDRSASIGRYF
cdr3_nt: TGTGCCAGTAGTATAGACCGATCCGCGTCGATAGGGAGGTACTTC

d_call: TRBD1
j_call: TRBJ2-7
v_call: TRBV4-1
clone_size: NA
cdr3_aa: CASSQAQGGQGVFGQYF
cdr3_nt: TGCGCCAGCAGCCAAGCCCAGGGCGGACAGGGGGTGTTTGGGCAGTACTTC

d_call: NA
j_call: TRBJ1-1
v_call: TRBV7-9
clone_size: NA
cdr3_aa: CASSPLGAHNTEAFF
cdr3_nt: TGTGCCAGCAGTCCCCTTGGGGCACACAACACTGAAGCTTTCTTT

d_call: NA
j_call: TRBJ2-1
v_call: TRBV29-1
clone_size: NA
cdr3_aa: CSVERDRTYNEQFF
cdr3_nt: TGCAGCGTTGAGCGGGACAGAACATACAATGAGCAGTTCTTC

d_call: NA
j_call: TRBJ1-2
v_call: TRBV29-1
clone_size: few
cdr3_aa: CSVTDSNYGYTF
cdr3_nt: TGCAGCGTGACGGACAGTAACTATGGCTACACCTTC

d_call: TRBD2
j_call: TRBJ2-1
v_call: TRBV10-3
clone_size: NA
cdr3_aa: CAITRGLGSGSNEQFF
cdr3_nt: TGTGCCATCACCCGGGGCTTGGGTAGCGGGAGCAATGAGCAGTTCTTC

d_call: TRBD1
j_call: TRBJ1-2
v_call: TRBV11-2
clone_size: few
cdr3_aa: CASSLGTGQSNYGYTF
cdr3_nt: TGTGCCAGCAGCTTAGGGACGGGACAGAGCAACTATGGCTACACCTTC

d_call: TRBD2
j_call: TRBJ2-7
v_call: TRBV2
clone_size: NA
cdr3_aa: CASSVAGGPVFF
cdr3_nt: TGTGCCAGCAGTGTAGCGGGAGGGCCGGTCTTCTTC

d_call: TRBD2
j_call: TRBJ2-7
v_call: TRBV5-4
clone_size: few
cdr3_aa: CASSPGLAGRSSYEQYF
cdr3_nt: TGTGCCAGCAGCCCTGGACTAGCGGGACGGAGCTCCTACGAGCAGTACTTC

d_call: NA
j_call: TRBJ2-3
v_call: TRBV18
clone_size: NA
cdr3_aa: CASSPRERGTDTQYF
cdr3_nt: TGTGCCAGCTCACCACGAGAGCGGGGCACAGATACGCAGTATTTT

d_call: NA
j_call: TRBJ2-3
v_call: TRBV9
clone_size: once
cdr3_aa: CASSAGLTTDTQYF
cdr3_nt: TGTGCCAGCAGCGCGGGACTGACCACAGATACGCAGTATTTT

d_call: NA
j_call: TRBJ2-7
v_call: TRBV9
clone_size: NA
cdr3_aa: CASSVGRNGYEQYF
cdr3_nt: TGTGCCAGCAGCGTAGGGCGAAACGGGTACGAGCAGTACTTC

d_call: TRBD2
j_call: TRBJ2-7
v_call: TRBV5-1
clone_size: NA
cdr3_aa: CASSRGLAGDHEQYF
cdr3_nt: TGCGCCAGCAGCCGTGGACTAGCGGGAGACCACGAGCAGTACTTC

d_call: TRBD1
j_call: TRBJ1-1
v_call: TRBV5-1
clone_size: NA
cdr3_aa: CASSLGFGTGGKVKAFF
cdr3_nt: TGCGCCAGTAGCTTGGGGTTCGGCACAGGGGGCAAGGTTAAAGCTTTCTTT

d_call: NA
j_call: TRBJ2-4
v_call: TRBV28
clone_size: NA
cdr3_aa: CASSLSRVQYF
cdr3_nt: TGTGCCAGCAGCCTCTCCCGGGTTCAGTACTTC

d_call: TRBD1
j_call: TRBJ1-2
v_call: TRBV10-3
clone_size: NA
cdr3_aa: CAISESKGQIPISYGYTF
cdr3_nt: TGTGCCATCAGTGAGTCGAAGGGACAGATTCCGATAAGCTATGGCTACACCTTC

d_call: TRBD1
j_call: TRBJ1-3
v_call: TRBV11-1
clone_size: few
cdr3_aa: CASSYRTGTVSGNTIYF
cdr3_nt: TGTGCCAGCAGCTACCGGACAGGGACTGTTTCTGGAAACACCATATATTTT

d_call: NA
j_call: TRBJ2-7
v_call: TRBV2
clone_size: NA
cdr3_aa: CASGISSSYEQYF
cdr3_nt: TGTGCCAGCGGCATAAGTTCCTCCTACGAGCAGTACTTC

d_call: TRBD2
j_call: TRBJ2-3
v_call: TRBV5-4
clone_size: once
cdr3_aa: CASNGGSRDTQYF
cdr3_nt: TGTGCCAGCAATGGCGGGAGTAGGGATACGCAGTATTTT

d_call: NA
j_call: TRBJ1-1
v_call: TRBV9
clone_size: NA
cdr3_aa: CASSVGQSTEAFF
cdr3_nt: TGTGCCAGCAGCGTAGGACAGAGCACTGAAGCTTTCTTT

d_call: NA
j_call: TRBJ1-1
v_call: TRBV10-1
clone_size: NA
cdr3_aa: CASSFSEATEVFF
cdr3_nt: TGCGCCAGCAGTTTTTCGGAGGCCACTGAAGTTTTCTTT

d_call: TRBD1
j_call: TRBJ1-2
v_call: TRBV4-1
clone_size: NA
cdr3_aa: CASSQPGQTTNGYTF
cdr3_nt: TGCGCCAGCAGCCAACCGGGACAGACGACGAATGGCTACACCTTC

d_call: NA
j_call: TRBJ2-5
v_call: TRBV18
clone_size: NA
cdr3_aa: CASSPRRAAQETQYF
cdr3_nt: TGTGCCAGCTCACCACGGAGAGCGGCTCAAGAGACCCAGTACTTC

d_call: NA
j_call: TRBJ1-1
v_call: TRBV5-1
clone_size: NA
cdr3_aa: CASSFIEETEAFF
cdr3_nt: TGCGCCAGCAGCTTCATAGAGGAGACTGAAGCTTTCTTT

d_call: TRBD1
j_call: TRBJ1-2
v_call: TRBV13
clone_size: NA
cdr3_aa: CASSLRTGGYGYTF
cdr3_nt: TGTGCCAGCAGCTTACGGACAGGAGGCTATGGCTACACCTTC

d_call: NA
j_call: TRBJ2-6
v_call: TRBV7-9
clone_size: NA
cdr3_aa: CASSFGGRSGANVLTF
cdr3_nt: TGTGCCAGCAGCTTTGGTGGGAGGTCTGGGGCCAACGTCCTGACTTTC

d_call: TRBD2
j_call: TRBJ2-7
v_call: TRBV6-5
clone_size: NA
cdr3_aa: CASTSAGGGYEQYF
cdr3_nt: TGTGCCAGCACATCGGCGGGAGGTGGCTACGAGCAGTACTTC

d_call: TRBD2
j_call: TRBJ2-4
v_call: TRBV27
clone_size: NA
cdr3_aa: CASSLGASGSQNIQYF
cdr3_nt: TGTGCCAGCAGTTTAGGGGCTAGCGGGAGCCAAAACATTCAGTACTTC

d_call: TRBD1
j_call: TRBJ2-1
v_call: TRBV4-3
clone_size: NA
cdr3_aa: CASSHLRTGYYNEQFF
cdr3_nt: TGCGCCAGCAGCCACCTACGGACAGGTTACTACAATGAGCAGTTCTTC

d_call: TRBD1
j_call: TRBJ1-1
v_call: TRBV29-1
clone_size: few
cdr3_aa: CSVVGTGGVNTEAFF
cdr3_nt: TGCAGCGTTGTAGGGACAGGGGGAGTAAACACTGAAGCTTTCTTT

d_call: NA
j_call: TRBJ2-7
v_call: TRBV11-2
clone_size: few
cdr3_aa: CASSHSRAREQYF
cdr3_nt: TGTGCCAGCAGCCACTCGAGGGCCCGGGAGCAGTACTTC

d_call: TRBD1
j_call: TRBJ1-4
v_call: TRBV5-1
clone_size: NA
cdr3_aa: CASRHYTGANEKLFF
cdr3_nt: TGCGCCAGCAGGCATTACACAGGGGCTAATGAAAAACTGTTTTTT

d_call: TRBD2
j_call: TRBJ2-1
v_call: TRBV15
clone_size: NA
cdr3_aa: CATSRDRTSGRAGNEQFF
cdr3_nt: TGTGCCACCAGCAGAGATCGGACTAGCGGGAGGGCTGGCAATGAGCAGTTCTTC

d_call: TRBD1
j_call: TRBJ2-7
v_call: TRBV27
clone_size: NA
cdr3_aa: CASSLRGGQVSPSGQYF
cdr3_nt: TGTGCCAGCAGTTTAAGAGGGGGACAGGTAAGCCCCTCCGGGCAGTACTTC

d_call: TRBD2
j_call: TRBJ2-1
v_call: TRBV4-2
clone_size: NA
cdr3_aa: CASSLLLAGATRSEQFF
cdr3_nt: TGTGCCAGCAGTCTCCTTTTGGCGGGAGCCACCAGGAGTGAGCAGTTCTTC

d_call: NA
j_call: TRBJ2-6
v_call: TRBV5-1
clone_size: NA
cdr3_aa: CASTDQGSANVLTF
cdr3_nt: TGCGCCAGCACAGATCAGGGTAGCGCCAACGTCCTGACTTTC

d_call: NA
j_call: TRBJ1-2
v_call: TRBV28
clone_size: NA
cdr3_aa: CASSLVMYGYTF
cdr3_nt: TGTGCCAGCAGTTTAGTAATGTATGGCTACACCTTC